This TCR beta chain is drawn from a study of cytomegalovirus exposure and HLA in healthy donors. Study-level points and caveats: TCR association rates varied by HLA locus in a later analysis, with DRB1 highest and HLA-C lowest. TCR beta V- and J-gene trimming, according to a later analysis, was linked to a missense DCLRE1C variant.

This clone was observed a handful of times. The target antigen is unknown. V was clipped by 5 bases and J by 9 bases; unmatched bases: 8. CDR1 SQVTM and CDR2 ANQGSEA come from the germline V gene. The CDR3 runs to 14 residues. PCR employed 60 Vbeta and 13 Jbeta primers. Sequencing used immunoSEQ multiplex PCR; TCRdb keeps in-frame clones, though not all of them. The table records about 130,000 clones, around four fifths of them present only once. Material for sequencing was PBMCs. The receptor comes from a female donor in good health and CMV-seronegative. The chain employs TRBV29-1 and TRBJ2-1, with TRBD2 matching over 12 bases. The CDR3, as DNA: TGCAGCGTTTTCCTAGCGGGAGGGAGCGCTGAGCAGTTCTTC. Encoded protein: CSVFLAGGSAEQFF.